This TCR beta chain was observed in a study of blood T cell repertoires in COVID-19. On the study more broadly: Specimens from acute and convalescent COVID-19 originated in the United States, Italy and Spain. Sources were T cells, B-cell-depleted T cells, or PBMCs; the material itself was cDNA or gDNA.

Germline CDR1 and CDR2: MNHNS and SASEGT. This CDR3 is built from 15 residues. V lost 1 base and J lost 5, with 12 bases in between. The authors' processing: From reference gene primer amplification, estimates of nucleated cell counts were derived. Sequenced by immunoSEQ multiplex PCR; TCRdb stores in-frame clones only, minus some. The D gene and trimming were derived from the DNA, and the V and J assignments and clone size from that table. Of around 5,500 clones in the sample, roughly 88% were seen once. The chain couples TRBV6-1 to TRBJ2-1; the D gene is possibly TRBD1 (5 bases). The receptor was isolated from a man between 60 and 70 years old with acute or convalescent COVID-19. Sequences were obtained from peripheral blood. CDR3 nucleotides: TGTGCCAGCAGTGAAGGGCAGGGTGGGCACAATGAGCAGTTCTTC. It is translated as CASSEGQGGHNEQFF.